This is a list of T cell receptor beta chains from one sample in a study of cytomegalovirus exposure and HLA in healthy donors. Produced via immunoSEQ multiplex PCR; TCRdb's table is partial and in-frame only. The repertoire consists of about 120,000 clones, with 80% occurring once and the leading ten covering approximately 8.4%. Sequencing used PBMCs. These receptor sequences come from a man in his thirties or forties in good health and CMV-seropositive. The CDR3 runs from the conserved cysteine through the conserved F or W. Fields, in order: J gene, clone size, D gene, V gene, CDR3 protein, CDR3 DNA. D genes are given only for firm matches. Rows may omit the clone size; those that give it use once, few, many or a size class.

j_call: TRBJ1-4
clone_size: .
d_call: .
v_call: TRBV11-2
cdr3_aa: CASAGYSEKLFF
cdr3_nt: TGTGCTAGTGCGGGGTATAGTGAAAAACTGTTTTTT

j_call: TRBJ2-1
clone_size: .
d_call: .
v_call: TRBV6-1
cdr3_aa: CASSVARGIDEQFF
cdr3_nt: TGTGCCAGCAGTGTAGCCCGAGGGATCGATGAGCAGTTCTTC

j_call: TRBJ1-4
clone_size: few
d_call: .
v_call: TRBV19
cdr3_aa: CASSIDRGSNEKLFF
cdr3_nt: TGTGCCAGTAGTATAGATCGAGGGTCTAATGAAAAACTGTTTTTT

j_call: TRBJ1-1
clone_size: few
d_call: .
v_call: TRBV6-5
cdr3_aa: CASSAGGLPYTEAFF
cdr3_nt: TGTGCCAGTTCGGCGGGGGGCCTCCCTTACACTGAAGCTTTCTTT

j_call: TRBJ1-1
clone_size: .
d_call: .
v_call: TRBV7-9
cdr3_aa: CASSLASGYAEAFF
cdr3_nt: TGTGCCAGCAGCTTAGCGTCAGGATACGCTGAAGCTTTCTTT

j_call: TRBJ1-2
clone_size: .
d_call: .
v_call: TRBV28
cdr3_aa: CASSSMDRSPANYGYTF
cdr3_nt: TGTGCCAGCAGTTCGATGGACAGATCCCCAGCTAACTATGGCTACACCTTC

j_call: TRBJ2-3
clone_size: .
d_call: .
v_call: TRBV30
cdr3_aa: CAWSVRGGTDTQYF
cdr3_nt: TGTGCCTGGAGTGTACGTGGAGGCACAGATACGCAGTATTTT

j_call: TRBJ2-1
clone_size: .
d_call: TRBD1
v_call: TRBV5-1
cdr3_aa: CASSSGQHNEQFF
cdr3_nt: TGCGCCAGCAGCTCGGGACAGCACAATGAGCAGTTCTTC

j_call: TRBJ1-1
clone_size: .
d_call: TRBD1
v_call: TRBV19
cdr3_aa: CASSMGQGFTEAFF
cdr3_nt: TGTGCCAGTAGTATGGGACAGGGATTTACTGAAGCTTTCTTT

j_call: TRBJ2-1
clone_size: few
d_call: .
v_call: TRBV29-1
cdr3_aa: CSASTGRDSSYNEQFF
cdr3_nt: TGCAGCGCCTCCACCGGGCGGGACAGTTCCTACAATGAGCAGTTCTTC

j_call: TRBJ1-1
clone_size: once
d_call: TRBD1
v_call: TRBV19
cdr3_aa: CASSATQGSTEAFF
cdr3_nt: TGTGCCAGTAGTGCAACACAGGGGAGCACTGAAGCTTTCTTT

j_call: TRBJ2-7
clone_size: .
d_call: .
v_call: TRBV11-3
cdr3_aa: CASSPPGRAYEQYF
cdr3_nt: TGTGCCAGCAGCCCCCCTGGTCGGGCCTACGAGCAGTACTTC

j_call: TRBJ2-1
clone_size: once
d_call: .
v_call: TRBV5-1
cdr3_aa: CASSLVGGSEQFF
cdr3_nt: TGCGCCAGCAGCTTGGTAGGAGGTAGTGAGCAGTTCTTC

j_call: TRBJ2-3
clone_size: few
d_call: .
v_call: TRBV4-1
cdr3_aa: CASSQEAVQGTDTQYF
cdr3_nt: TGCGCCAGCAGCCAAGAAGCGGTCCAGGGCACAGATACGCAGTATTTT

j_call: TRBJ2-5
clone_size: .
d_call: .
v_call: TRBV19
cdr3_aa: CASSRRGQGETQYF
cdr3_nt: TGTGCCAGTAGTAGGCGGGGGCAGGGGGAGACCCAGTACTTC

j_call: TRBJ2-1
clone_size: .
d_call: TRBD2
v_call: TRBV7-9
cdr3_aa: CASSFPLLAGIHNYNEQFF
cdr3_nt: TGTGCCAGCAGCTTTCCGTTGCTAGCGGGGATCCACAACTACAATGAGCAGTTCTTC